This T cell receptor beta chain is from a study of blood T cell repertoires in COVID-19. Generated by immunoSEQ multiplex PCR, the TCRdb table keeps only in-frame clones and is missing some. The sample has 300,000 to 350,000 clones, about 90% seen once. Germline V gives CDR1 SGHTS, CDR2 YDEGEE. The CDR3 consists of 13 residues. Trimming shortened V by 0 bases and J by 8 bases, and 9 bases separated the two germline ends. The sample comprised peripheral blood. This sequence was found in a man aged 18 to 30 with active or convalescent COVID-19. The V and J genes are TRBV5-8 and TRBJ2-1; the D gene is possibly TRBD2 (5 bases). The CDR3 nucleotides read TGTGCCAGCAGCTTGGTGGGGAGCGATGAGCAGTTCTTC. Translated: CASSLVGSDEQFF.